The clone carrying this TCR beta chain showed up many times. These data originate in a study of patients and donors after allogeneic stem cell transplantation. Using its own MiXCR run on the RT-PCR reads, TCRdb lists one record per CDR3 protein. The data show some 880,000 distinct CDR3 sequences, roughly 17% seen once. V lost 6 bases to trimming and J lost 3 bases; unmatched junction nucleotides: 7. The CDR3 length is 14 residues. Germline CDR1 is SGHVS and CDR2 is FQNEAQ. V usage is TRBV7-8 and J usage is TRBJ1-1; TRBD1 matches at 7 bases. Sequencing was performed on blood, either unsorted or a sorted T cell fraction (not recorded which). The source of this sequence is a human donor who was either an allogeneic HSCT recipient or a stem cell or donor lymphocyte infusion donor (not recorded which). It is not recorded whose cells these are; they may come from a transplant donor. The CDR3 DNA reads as TGTGCCAGCAGTTTGGTCAGGGGGGACACTGAAGCTTTCTTT. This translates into CASSLVRGDTEAFF.